This TCR beta chain was observed in a study of blood T cell repertoires in COVID-19. Study overall: Samples representing acute and convalescent COVID-19 were sourced from the United States, Italy and Spain. The cDNA or gDNA used as material had been derived from T cells, B-cell-depleted T cells, or PBMCs.

In this sample, this clone turned up a few times. As originally analysed: Reference gene primer amplification gave estimated nucleated cell counts. Profiling relied on immunoSEQ multiplex PCR, and the TCRdb table lists in-frame clones only, not all of them. V, J and clone size are taken as reported in that table, and D and trimming were inferred from the DNA itself. The data contain about 94,000 clones, 60% to 85% of them singletons. Germline V gene data show CDR1 as SNHLY and CDR2 as FYNNEI. The CDR3 runs 16 residues. Unmatched junction bases numbered 9, after V lost 4 bases and J lost 4 bases. The source of this sequence is a human donor in a cohort sampled during active COVID-19. What was sequenced was peripheral blood. The gene calls are TRBV2 and TRBJ2-2; 7 nucleotides align to TRBD1. This CDR3 is CASSADRIPGTGELFF. The CDR3 DNA reads as TGTGCCAGCAGTGCGGACAGGATACCGGGCACCGGGGAGCTGTTTTTT.